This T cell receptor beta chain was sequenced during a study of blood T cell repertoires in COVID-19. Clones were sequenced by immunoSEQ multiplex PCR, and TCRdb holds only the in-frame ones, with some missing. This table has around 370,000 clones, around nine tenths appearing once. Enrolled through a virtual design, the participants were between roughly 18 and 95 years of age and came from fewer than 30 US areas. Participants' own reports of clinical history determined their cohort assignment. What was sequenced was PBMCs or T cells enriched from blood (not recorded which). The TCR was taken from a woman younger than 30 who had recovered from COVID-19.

The DNA of the CDR3 is TGTGCCAGCAGTGACCTTTACGACAGGTACAATCAGCCCCAGCATTTT. It yields the protein CASSDLYDRYNQPQHF. This sequence joins TRBV6-2 or TRBV6-3 and TRBJ1-5; D is perhaps TRBD1 (6 bases). Trimming pared 5 bases from V and 3 bases from J, leaving 17 bases between. The germline CDR1 and CDR2 sequences are MNHEY and SVGEGT. The CDR3 extends over 16 amino acids.